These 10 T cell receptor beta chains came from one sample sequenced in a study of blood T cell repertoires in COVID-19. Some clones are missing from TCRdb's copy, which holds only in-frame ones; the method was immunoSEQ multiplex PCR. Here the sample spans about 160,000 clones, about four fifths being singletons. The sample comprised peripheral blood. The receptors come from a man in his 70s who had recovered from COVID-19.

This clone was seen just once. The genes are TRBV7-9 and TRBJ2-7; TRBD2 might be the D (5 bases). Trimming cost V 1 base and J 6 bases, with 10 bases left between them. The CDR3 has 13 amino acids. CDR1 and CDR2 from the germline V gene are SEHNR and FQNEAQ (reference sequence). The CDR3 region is CASSLGLAAEQYF. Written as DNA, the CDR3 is TGTGCCAGCAGCTTAGGGCTAGCCGCCGAGCAGTACTTC. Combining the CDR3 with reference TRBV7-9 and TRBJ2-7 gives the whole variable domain DTGVSQNPRHKITKRGQNVTFRCDPISEHNRLYWYRQTLGQGPEFLTYFQNEAQLEKSRLLSDRFSAERPKGSFSTLEIQRTEQGDSAMYLCASSLGLAAEQYFGPGTRLTVT.

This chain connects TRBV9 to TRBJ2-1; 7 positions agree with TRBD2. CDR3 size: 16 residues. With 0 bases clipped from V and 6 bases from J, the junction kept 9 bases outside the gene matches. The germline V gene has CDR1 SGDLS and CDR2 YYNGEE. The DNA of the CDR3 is TGTGCCAGCAGCGTAGGGCCGGGACTAAAAGCCAATGAGCAGTTCTTC. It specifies CASSVGPGLKANEQFF. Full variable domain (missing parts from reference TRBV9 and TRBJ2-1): DSGVTQTPKHLITATGQRVTLRCSPRSGDLSVYWYQQSLDQGLQFLIQYYNGEERAKGNILERFSAQQFPDLHSELNLSSLELGDSALYFCASSVGPGLKANEQFFGPGTRLTVL.

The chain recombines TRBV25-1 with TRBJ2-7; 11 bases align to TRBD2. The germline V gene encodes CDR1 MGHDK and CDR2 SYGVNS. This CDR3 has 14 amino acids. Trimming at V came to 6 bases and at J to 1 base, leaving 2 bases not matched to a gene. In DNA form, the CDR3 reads TGTGCCAGCAGGACTAGCGGGACTTCCTACGAGCAGTACTTC. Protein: CASRTSGTSYEQYF.

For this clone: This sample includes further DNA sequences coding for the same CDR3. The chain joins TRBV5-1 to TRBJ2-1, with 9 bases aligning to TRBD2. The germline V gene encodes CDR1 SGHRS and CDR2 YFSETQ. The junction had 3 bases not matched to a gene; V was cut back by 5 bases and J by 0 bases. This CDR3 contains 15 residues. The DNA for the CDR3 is TGCGCCAGCAGTCCGACTAGCGGCTCCTACAATGAGCAGTTCTTC. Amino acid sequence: CASSPTSGSYNEQFF.

In DNA, the CDR3 is TGTGCCAGCAGACTTGGACAGGGGGCCCCGTTCGGGACCCAGTACTTC. This codes for CASRLGQGAPFGTQYF. The chain links TRBV6-6 to TRBJ2-5; TRBD1 aligns across 11 bases. The CDR3 runs 16 residues. CDR1 and CDR2 from the germline V gene are MNHNY and SVGAGI (reference sequence). The trim removed 6 bases at V and 7 bases at J, leaving 13 bases unmatched.

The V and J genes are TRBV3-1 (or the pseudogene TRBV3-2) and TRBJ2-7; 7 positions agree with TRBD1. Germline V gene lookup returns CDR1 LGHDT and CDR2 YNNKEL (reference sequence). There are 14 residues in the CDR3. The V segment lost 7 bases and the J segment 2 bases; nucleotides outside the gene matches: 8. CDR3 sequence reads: CASTATGRPYEQYF. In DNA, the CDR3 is TGTGCCAGCACCGCGACAGGGCGCCCCTACGAGCAGTACTTC.

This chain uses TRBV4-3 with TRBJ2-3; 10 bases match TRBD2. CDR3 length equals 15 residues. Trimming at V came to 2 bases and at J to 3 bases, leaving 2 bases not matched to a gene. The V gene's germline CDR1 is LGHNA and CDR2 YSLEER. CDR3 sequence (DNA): TGCGCCAGCAGCCAACGAGCGGGAGGGACAGATACGCAGTATTTT. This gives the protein CASSQRAGGTDTQYF.

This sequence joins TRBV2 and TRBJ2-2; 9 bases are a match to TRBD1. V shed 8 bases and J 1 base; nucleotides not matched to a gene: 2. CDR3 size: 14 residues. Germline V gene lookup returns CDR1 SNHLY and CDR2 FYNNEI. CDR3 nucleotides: TGTGCCAGCCGGGGACAGGGGAACACCGGGGAGCTGTTTTTT. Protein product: CASRGQGNTGELFF.

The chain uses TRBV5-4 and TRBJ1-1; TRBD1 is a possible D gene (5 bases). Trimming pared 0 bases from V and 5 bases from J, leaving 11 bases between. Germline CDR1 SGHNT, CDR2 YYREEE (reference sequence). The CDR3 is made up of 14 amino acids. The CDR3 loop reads CASSLVAGETEAFF. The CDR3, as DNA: TGTGCCAGCAGCTTGGTGGCGGGGGAGACTGAAGCTTTCTTT.

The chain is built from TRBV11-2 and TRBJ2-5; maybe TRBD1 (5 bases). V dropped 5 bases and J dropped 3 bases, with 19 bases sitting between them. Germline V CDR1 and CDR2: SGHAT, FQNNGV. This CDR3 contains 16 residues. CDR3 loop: CASSPGIAAPKETQYF. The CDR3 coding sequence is TGTGCCAGCAGCCCAGGGATCGCAGCGCCGAAAGAGACCCAGTACTTC.